This entry is about one TCR beta chain. Its antigen is still unknown. The sample belongs to a study of beta chain features in type 1 diabetes. The study's findings and limits: More deletions and fewer insertions at VDJ junctions were found in patients with type 1 diabetes. Moderate but significant shortening of TCRB CDR3s was recorded in all four CD4+ subsets from Type 1 diabetes patients. Over-representation of high TCR-expressing cells was a possible consequence of cDNA sequencing.

CD4+ naive, central memory, regulatory and stem cell-like memory cells were sorted via CD45RO/CCR7/CD25/CD127/CD95/CD27. The investigators reverse transcribed all of the isolated RNA, so they sequenced expressed TCRB transcripts. Method: immunoSEQ multiplex PCR; TCRdb's copy keeps in-frame clones and lacks some. The sample records some 360,000 clones, 9.6% being singletons. What was sequenced was central memory CD4+ T cells from blood. The sequence came from a man aged 30-40 years with type 1 diabetes.

Here the CDR3 DNA reads TGTGCCAGCCCCCCTATTGGGCTAGCGGGGTTCAATGAGCAGTTCTTC. Its translation: CASPPIGLAGFNEQFF. This rearrangement joins TRBV6-4 to TRBJ2-1, with TRBD2 identical over 9 bases. Trimming removed 8 bases from V and 6 bases from J; junction bases left unmatched: 14. CDR1 is MRHNA and CDR2 is SNTAGT in the germline V gene. This CDR3 contains 16 residues.